This T cell receptor beta chain was observed in a study of a mutant IDH1 vaccine in newly diagnosed glioma. Study as a whole: Sex distribution of treated patients was around 62% male and about 38% female; mean age was around 40 years. Patients had received radiotherapy, temozolomide, or both previously, most receiving both.

A note on this clone: What it binds is unknown.

This sample's time point: week 5, during vaccination. Vaccination comprised doses that each held 300 ug of mutant IDH1 20-mer peptide, plus topical imiquimod. In every donor, the tumor was a new WHO grade 3 or 4 IDH1-mutant, ATRX-lost astrocytoma. Data came from immunoSEQ multiplex PCR; TCRdb stores just in-frame clones and leaves some out. The table includes 40,000 to 60,000 clones, around four fifths detected once. Germline CDR1 and CDR2: SGHVT and SQSDAQ. The CDR3 sequence is 14 residues long. The sequences come from PBMCs, collected from a glioma patient whose treatment included an IDH1 peptide vaccine. The rearrangement uses TRBV7-4 and TRBJ1-2; 7 nucleotides match TRBD1. This receptor was obtained from a woman in her forties with glioma. The DNA for the CDR3 is TGTGCTACGCCCGAGGGGGCGCACACCTATGGCTACACCTTC. It is translated as CATPEGAHTYGYTF.